A selection of T cell receptor beta chains follows, all from one sample in a study of CD8+CD57+ T cells in acquired aplastic anemia. TCRdb ran MiXCR on the reads and lists one entry per CDR3 protein. The sample has 250,000 to 350,000 distinct CDR3 sequences, 55% to 65% seen once; the top ten hold roughly 8%. Sequencing input: sorted CD4+, CD8+, or CD8+CD57+ T cells (not recorded which) from PBMCs. All receptors derive from a human donor with severe aplastic anemia or a healthy control (not recorded which). CDR3s include the opening cysteine and the closing phenylalanine or tryptophan. A D gene is named only where the DNA matches it firmly. Size is omitted from some rows. Given values are once, few, many or a class for expanded clones.

cdr3_aa: CASRPTSGEGVTQYF
cdr3_nt: TGTGCCAGCAGGCCGACTAGCGGGGAGGGAGTTACGCAGTATTTT
d_call: TRBD2
j_call: TRBJ2-3
clone_size: .
v_call: TRBV7-9

cdr3_aa: CATSDSGLAGIETQYF
cdr3_nt: TGTGCCACCAGTGATTCGGGACTAGCGGGGATAGAGACCCAGTACTTC
d_call: TRBD2
j_call: TRBJ2-5
clone_size: .
v_call: TRBV24-1

cdr3_aa: CATSPGDISRHNEQFF
cdr3_nt: TGTGCCACCAGTCCCGGGGACATATCGCGACACAATGAGCAGTTCTTC
d_call: .
j_call: TRBJ2-1
clone_size: few
v_call: TRBV24-1

cdr3_aa: CASSPGSGGVSYEQYF
cdr3_nt: TGTGCCAGCAGTCCCGGGAGCGGGGGAGTCTCCTACGAGCAGTACTTC
d_call: TRBD2
j_call: TRBJ2-7
clone_size: once
v_call: TRBV2

cdr3_aa: CASSPLRQGFNYGYTF
cdr3_nt: TGTGCCAGCAGCCCCCTCCGACAGGGTTTTAACTATGGCTACACCTTC
d_call: TRBD1
j_call: TRBJ1-2
clone_size: few
v_call: TRBV28

cdr3_aa: CASSREPTGFGYEQYF
cdr3_nt: TGTGCCAGCAGCCGAGAGCCAACAGGGTTCGGCTACGAGCAGTACTTC
d_call: .
j_call: TRBJ2-7
clone_size: many
v_call: TRBV6-2/TRBV6-3

cdr3_aa: CASSSTGTGEGETQYF
cdr3_nt: TGTGCCAGCAGCTCGACCGGGACAGGGGAAGGAGAGACCCAGTACTTC
d_call: TRBD1
j_call: TRBJ2-5
clone_size: .
v_call: TRBV7-9

cdr3_aa: CASSFDAVSYEQYF
cdr3_nt: TGCGCCAGCAGCTTCGATGCGGTCTCCTACGAGCAGTACTTC
d_call: .
j_call: TRBJ2-7
clone_size: .
v_call: TRBV5-1

cdr3_aa: CASSLADVLANNEQFF
cdr3_nt: TGCGCCAGCAGCTTGGCCGACGTTCTAGCGAACAATGAGCAGTTCTTC
d_call: .
j_call: TRBJ2-1
clone_size: .
v_call: TRBV5-1

cdr3_aa: CATSQAGGTDTQYF
cdr3_nt: TGTGCCACCAGCCAGGCAGGGGGCACAGATACGCAGTATTTT
d_call: .
j_call: TRBJ2-3
clone_size: .
v_call: TRBV15

cdr3_aa: CASSLVGPADEQYF
cdr3_nt: TGTGCCAGCAGCTTAGTGGGCCCGGCTGACGAGCAGTACTTC
d_call: .
j_call: TRBJ2-7
clone_size: once
v_call: TRBV7-6

cdr3_aa: CASSVASGGRGNSPLHF
cdr3_nt: TGTGCCAGCAGCGTAGCTTCAGGGGGCAGGGGAAATTCACCCCTCCACTTT
d_call: TRBD1
j_call: TRBJ1-6
clone_size: many
v_call: TRBV9

cdr3_aa: CASSIGGTIGHEQYF
cdr3_nt: TGTGCCAGTAGTATCGGAGGGACCATCGGCCACGAGCAGTACTTC
d_call: .
j_call: TRBJ2-7
clone_size: few
v_call: TRBV19

cdr3_aa: CASSNSRMNTGELFF
cdr3_nt: TGTGCCAGTAGTAACTCTAGGATGAACACCGGGGAGCTGTTTTTT
d_call: .
j_call: TRBJ2-2
clone_size: .
v_call: TRBV19

cdr3_aa: CASSQERGGYNEQYF
cdr3_nt: TGTGCCAGCAGCCAAGAGCGGGGGGGGTACAATGAGCAGTATTTT
d_call: TRBD2
j_call: TRBJ2-3
clone_size: .
v_call: TRBV7-2

cdr3_aa: CASSLPEIPGQGDSGNTIYF
cdr3_nt: TGTGCCAGCAGCTTACCAGAGATACCGGGACAGGGCGACTCTGGAAACACCATATATTTT
d_call: TRBD1
j_call: TRBJ1-3
clone_size: .
v_call: TRBV7-6

cdr3_aa: CSASNTYALTKTQYF
cdr3_nt: TGCAGTGCTAGCAACACATACGCGTTAACGAAGACCCAGTACTTC
d_call: .
j_call: TRBJ2-5
clone_size: .
v_call: TRBV20-1

cdr3_aa: CASSLEWGRQIYTDTQYF
cdr3_nt: TGTGCCAGCAGCTTAGAGTGGGGGCGGCAGATCTACACAGATACGCAGTATTTT
d_call: .
j_call: TRBJ2-3
clone_size: few
v_call: TRBV7-8

cdr3_aa: CASRRDQNYEQYF
cdr3_nt: TGTGCCAGCAGGAGGGACCAGAACTACGAGCAGTACTTC
d_call: .
j_call: TRBJ2-7
clone_size: many
v_call: TRBV2

cdr3_aa: CASSSNSDNSPLHF
cdr3_nt: TGTGCCAGCAGCTCCAACAGTGATAATTCACCCCTCCACTTT
d_call: .
j_call: TRBJ1-6
clone_size: .
v_call: TRBV7-8

cdr3_aa: CASSNAVQSDTQYF
cdr3_nt: TGTGCCAGTAGTAACGCGGTTCAGTCAGATACGCAGTATTTT
d_call: .
j_call: TRBJ2-3
clone_size: .
v_call: TRBV19

cdr3_aa: CASSVVGGRETQYF
cdr3_nt: TGTGCCAGCAGCGTAGTGGGGGGCCGAGAGACCCAGTACTTC
d_call: .
j_call: TRBJ2-5
clone_size: once
v_call: TRBV9

cdr3_aa: CATSREGGATDTQYF
cdr3_nt: TGCGCCACCAGCAGAGAAGGCGGTGCTACAGATACGCAGTATTTT
d_call: .
j_call: TRBJ2-3
clone_size: .
v_call: TRBV15

cdr3_aa: CASSSGIRYSNTIYF
cdr3_nt: TGTGCCAGCAGCTCGGGGATTCGTTATAGTAACACCATATATTTT
d_call: .
j_call: TRBJ1-3
clone_size: many
v_call: TRBV13

cdr3_aa: CASSGASIGNEQFF
cdr3_nt: TGCGCCAGCAGCGGAGCGTCCATAGGGAATGAGCAGTTCTTC
d_call: .
j_call: TRBJ2-1
clone_size: few
v_call: TRBV5-1